Listed below are T cell receptor beta chains from one sample, sequenced in a study of cytomegalovirus exposure and HLA in healthy donors. Here immunoSEQ multiplex PCR was the method, and the copy in TCRdb shows in-frame clones only, minus some. The sample lists 65,000 to 100,000 clones, roughly 75% seen once, with approximately 2% in the top ten. The specimen sequenced was PBMCs. These receptors were taken from a man in his forties or fifties in good health and CMV-seronegative. The CDR3 runs from the conserved cysteine through the conserved F or W. A D gene is named only where the DNA matches it firmly. Clone size, where shown, is once, few, many, or a class for clones that have expanded.

V gene	J gene	D gene	clone size	CDR3 DNA	CDR3 protein
TRBV29-1	TRBJ2-3	-	-	TGCAGCGTTCAGGGAAGGGTCACAGATACGCAGTATTTT	CSVQGRVTDTQYF
TRBV7-7	TRBJ1-4	-	-	TGTGCTAGCAGCGCCGGAGGTTCTAATGAAAAACTGTTTTTT	CASSAGGSNEKLFF
TRBV2	TRBJ1-3	TRBD1	-	TGTGCCAGCACTCCTACAGGGGGCGCGGGTGACACCATATATTTT	CASTPTGGAGDTIYF
TRBV7-7	TRBJ2-7	TRBD1	-	TGTGCTAGCAGCTTAGGGACAGGGAACTACGAGCAGTACTTC	CASSLGTGNYEQYF
TRBV7-2	TRBJ1-2	-	-	TGTGCCAGCAGCTTAGACGAGGGAGGCTACACCTTC	CASSLDEGGYTF
TRBV27	TRBJ1-5	TRBD1	-	TGTGCCAGCAGTCAGGGGGCCCATCAGCCCCAGCATTTT	CASSQGAHQPQHF
TRBV30	TRBJ2-1	TRBD2	-	TGTGCCTGGAGTGTAAACAGCGGGGGTTACCTTGAGCAGTTCTTC	CAWSVNSGGYLEQFF
TRBV5-4	TRBJ2-7	-	once	TGTGCCAGCAGCTTCGAGAGGTCGACAGGCTTCCTGGACTTC	CASSFERSTGFLDF
TRBV28	TRBJ1-5	-	-	TGTGCCAGCAGTGGGGTTGGAATCCGGGACACCAATCAGCCCCAGCATTTT	CASSGVGIRDTNQPQHF
TRBV6-6	TRBJ2-1	TRBD1	-	TGTGCCAGCACGGACAGGGACAATGAGCAGTTCTTC	CASTDRDNEQFF
TRBV7-8	TRBJ2-7	-	-	TGTGCCAGCAGCTACCGAGGGGGGGGGACCTACGAGCAGTACTTC	CASSYRGGGTYEQYF
TRBV28	TRBJ1-2	TRBD1	-	TGTGCCAGCAGAGGGACAGGGGATTTTGGCTACACCTTC	CASRGTGDFGYTF
TRBV6-6	TRBJ1-5	-	-	TGTGCCAGCAGTCCAGCCGCACTCGGGGATCAGCCCCAGCATTTT	CASSPAALGDQPQHF
TRBV28	TRBJ1-2	TRBD1	-	TGTGCCAGCAGTTCAGCGGGACAGGGGGCGGGAGGCTACACCTTC	CASSSAGQGAGGYTF
TRBV7-8	TRBJ2-5	-	-	TGTGCCAGCAGCTTAGCTCTAGTTGGGACCCAGTACTTC	CASSLALVGTQYF
TRBV9	TRBJ1-2	TRBD1	-	TGTGCCAGCAGCGCGAGCGACAGGGCGGACTATGGCTACACCTTC	CASSASDRADYGYTF
TRBV19	TRBJ1-4	-	-	TGTGCCAGCAAACAGGGTGCAACTAATGAAAAACTGTTTTTT	CASKQGATNEKLFF
TRBV28	TRBJ2-1	TRBD1	-	TGTGCCAGCAGTTCCCTGGCAGGGGGTAGGAATGAGCAGTTCTTC	CASSSLAGGRNEQFF
TRBV6-6	TRBJ2-7	-	-	TGTGCCAGCAGTTTAAAGAACGAGCAGTACTTC	CASSLKNEQYF